Listed below are T cell receptor beta chains from one sample, sequenced in a study of identifying expanded T cells in peripheral blood. TCRdb's copy holds only in-frame clones and misses some; the assay was immunoSEQ multiplex PCR. The sample yields about 81,000 clones, around 84% seen once. Sequencing used blood. These receptors all stem from a person between 18 and 70 years old in good health. The CDR3 runs from the conserved cysteine through the conserved F or W. D genes are given only for firm matches. The listing skips clone size in some rows; elsewhere it reads once, few, many or a size class.

clone size | D gene | J gene | V gene | CDR3 DNA | CDR3 protein
- | - | TRBJ1-4 | TRBV27 | TGTGCCAGCAGTTCAACTGCAACTAATGAAAAACTGTTTTTT | CASSSTATNEKLFF
- | - | TRBJ2-5 | TRBV11-1 | TGTGCCAGCAGCCGCAGACAGGACCAAGAGACCCAGTACTTC | CASSRRQDQETQYF
- | TRBD2 | TRBJ2-3 | TRBV28 | TGTGCCAGCAGTAACGGACTAGCGGGACTAAGCACAGATACGCAGTATTTT | CASSNGLAGLSTDTQYF
- | - | TRBJ2-7 | TRBV7-2 | TGTGCCAGCAGTTCCTACTCCTACGAGCAGTACTTC | CASSSYSYEQYF
- | - | TRBJ1-1 | TRBV27 | TGTGCCAGCAGTTTAGGGCAGGGCTTATTCAACACTGAAGCTTTCTTT | CASSLGQGLFNTEAFF
- | - | TRBJ1-1 | TRBV14 | TGTGCCAGCATAAGGGGAGAAGCTTTCTTT | CASIRGEAFF
- | - | TRBJ2-1 | TRBV7-6 | TGTGCCAGCAGCTTAACGGGTACCTCCTACAATGAGCAGTTCTTC | CASSLTGTSYNEQFF
once | - | TRBJ2-3 | TRBV7-6 | TGTGCCAGCAGGGCGTCTCATAGAATTGATACGCAGTATTTT | CASRASHRIDTQYF
- | TRBD2 | TRBJ2-7 | TRBV25-1 | TGTGCCAGCAGTGAATTAGCGGGAGGCTACGAGCAGTACTTC | CASSELAGGYEQYF
few | - | TRBJ2-2 | TRBV7-2 | TGTGCCAGCAGCTTAGGTCGTTCGAACACCGGGGAGCTGTTTTTT | CASSLGRSNTGELFF
- | TRBD2 | TRBJ2-7 | TRBV6-5 | TGTGCCAGCAGTTATTCGGGACTAGCGGCCTACGAGCAGTACTTC | CASSYSGLAAYEQYF
- | - | TRBJ1-5 | TRBV19 | TGTGCCAGTAGTCGGTCGGGGGGCATTAGCAATCAGCCCCAGCATTTT | CASSRSGGISNQPQHF
- | - | TRBJ2-3 | TRBV7-9 | TGTGCCAGCAGCCTCCTGCAGGGTGTGACAGATACGCAGTATTTT | CASSLLQGVTDTQYF
- | - | TRBJ2-2 | TRBV4-3 | TGCGCCAGCAAAGGGTACGCCGGGGAGCTGTTTTTT | CASKGYAGELFF
once | - | TRBJ2-4 | TRBV19 | TGTGCCAGTAGTATGGGGGTAGAGGGAATCAAAAACATTCAGTACTTC | CASSMGVEGIKNIQYF
- | - | TRBJ2-5 | TRBV27 | TGTGCCAGCAGTTTCTTCGACAGACAAGAGACCCAGTACTTC | CASSFFDRQETQYF
once | TRBD2 | TRBJ2-7 | TRBV18 | TGTGCCAGCTCATCTCGGACTAGCGGGATAAACGAGCAGTACTTC | CASSSRTSGINEQYF